These 19 T cell receptor beta chains originate from one sample sequenced in a study of human T cells and chemical hapten exposure (dated by TCRdb to 2020 to 2022). Reading the label with the study, this specimen's time point is: patch test 1, 2 weeks after DPC sensitization. The treatment or condition label on this specimen signifies: therapeutic diphenylcyclopropenone sensitization with weekly scalp DPC. Library method: RACE. The instrument was a NextSeq 500. Clones were called with MiXCR by TCRdb after fastp trimmed the public reads at Q25, and only in-frame beta chains were retained. Rows are combined by CDR3 protein, so each entry shows the most common genes and DNA. The sample includes 180,000 or so distinct CDR3 sequences, with roughly 15% observed a single time. 1.7% of the sample is held by the ten biggest clonotypes. The sequenced sample was whole blood, obtained in connection with sensitization to the hapten diphenylcyclopropenone (DPC). These receptor sequences come from a woman in her 30s with alopecia areata. Some clones in this sample may be carry-over from other donors' samples.

There are a few counts of this clonotype. The chain carries TRBV19 and TRBJ2-7, with 7 nucleotides matching TRBD1. This CDR3 spans 15 amino acids. The J segment lost 0 bases and the V segment lost 5 bases, leaving 7 bases of the junction unmatched. CDR1 and CDR2 from the germline V gene are LNHDA and SQIVND (reference sequence). The chain's CDR3 is CASSATGAISYEQYF. The CDR3 DNA sequence: TGTGCCAGTAGTGCAACAGGGGCGATCTCCTACGAGCAGTACTTC. The whole variable domain, filled in from reference TRBV19 and TRBJ2-7, reads DGGITQSPKYLFRKEGQNVTLSCEQNLNHDAMYWYRQDPGQGLRLIYYSQIVNDFQKGDIAEGYSVSREKKESFPLTVTSAQKNPTAFYLCASSATGAISYEQYFGPGTRLTVT.

The sample holds many counts of this clonotype. The chain combines TRBV6-2 or TRBV6-3 with TRBJ2-5; 9 nucleotides agree with TRBD2. J gave up 4 bases and V 1 base, and 4 bases lay outside the gene matches. Germline CDR1 and CDR2: MNHEY and SVGEGT. There are 15 residues in the CDR3. The CDR3 coding sequence is TGTGCCAGCAGTTACTGGCGGGGGGGCGGAGAGACCCAGTACTTC. Its translation is CASSYWRGGGETQYF.

This clonotype appeared once. The chain couples TRBV12-3 or TRBV12-4 to TRBJ1-2; 9 bases match TRBD1. V lost 3 bases and J lost 6; bases outside the gene matches: 2. CDR3 size: 13 residues. CDR3 in amino acids: CASSFGQGNGYTF. CDR3 DNA sequence: TGTGCCAGCAGTTTTGGACAGGGGAATGGCTACACCTTC.

The genes are TRBV20-1 and TRBJ2-5, with 7 bases that match TRBD1. CDR1 is DFQATT and CDR2 is SNEGSKA in the germline V gene (reference sequence). V lost 3 bases, J lost 1 base, and 2 bases stayed unmatched. This CDR3 has 13 amino acids. The CDR3 loop reads CSARGTAQETQYF. The CDR3, as DNA: TGCAGTGCTAGGGGGACAGCCCAAGAGACCCAGTACTTC.

The rearrangement uses TRBV12-3 or TRBV12-4 and TRBJ2-1; no firm D call. The V end lost 5 bases, the J end lost 0 bases, and 14 bases lay between the germline ends. CDR3 length equals 16 residues. The CDR3 is CASSPRWQTSYNEQFF. The CDR3 DNA reads TGTGCCAGCAGTCCCCGGTGGCAGACCTCCTACAATGAGCAGTTCTTC.

This clonotype was seen at least ten times. The chain joins TRBV7-9 to TRBJ2-4; D might be TRBD1 (6 bases). CDR3 length equals 15 residues. Trimming pared 0 bases from V and 1 base from J, leaving 7 bases between. Looked up from germline, CDR1 is SEHNR and CDR2 is FQNEAQ (reference sequence). The CDR3 DNA is TGTGCCAGCAGCTTAGCGACAGGTGCCAAAAACATTCAGTACTTC. Its protein is CASSLATGAKNIQYF.

This sequence joins TRBV20-1 and TRBJ2-3; TRBD2 might be the D (5 bases). Germline CDR1 DFQATT, CDR2 SNEGSKA (reference sequence). The CDR3 has 15 amino acids. V was shortened by 3 bases and J by 1 base, with 14 bases between the two germline ends. This chain's CDR3 is CSASTRLAGTDTQYF. For the CDR3, the DNA is TGCAGTGCTAGCACCCGGCTAGCTGGCACAGATACGCAGTATTTT.

The V call is TRBV4-3, the J call TRBJ2-4; possibly TRBD2 for D (6 bases). Germline V gene sequence: CDR1 LGHNA, CDR2 YSLEER. The CDR3 extends over 17 amino acids. V shed 4 bases and J shed 3 bases, with 19 bases lying between them. The CDR3 DNA sequence: TGCGCCAGCAGCCCTTCTTTTCGGGAGTCGGGCAAAAACATTCAGTACTTC. Translating gives CASSPSFRESGKNIQYF.

This clonotype was counted ten times or more. The rearrangement joins TRBV11-2 to TRBJ2-1, with 8 bases lining up with TRBD1. In germline, CDR1 is SGHAT, CDR2 FQNNGV. The CDR3 loop spans 12 amino acids. Germline trimming cut 5 bases from V and 16 bases from J; bases unmatched to any gene: 10. CDR3 loop: CASSANRGSPFF. The CDR3 DNA is TGTGCCAGCAGCGCCAACAGGGGGAGTCCCTTCTTC.

In this sample, this clonotype turned up many times. The chain combines TRBV2 with TRBJ1-5; no definite D call. V lost 6 bases, J lost 4 bases, and 13 bases lay in between. The CDR3 spans 14 residues. In germline, CDR1 is SNHLY, CDR2 FYNNEI. The DNA for the CDR3 is TGTGCCAGCAGCGCAGCCCAGGCTAATCAGCCCCAGCATTTT. Amino acids: CASSAAQANQPQHF.

Many counts were recorded for this clonotype. The chain has TRBV20-1 and TRBJ2-2, with TRBD1 as a possible D gene (6 bases). Germline V gene sequence: CDR1 DFQATT, CDR2 SNEGSKA (reference sequence). The V gene lost 3 bases and the J gene lost 7 bases, with 24 bases spanning the gap. There are 17 residues in the CDR3. The CDR3: CSASDHDRSRDHGELFF. The CDR3 region has the DNA TGCAGTGCTAGTGATCACGACAGGTCCCGTGATCACGGGGAGCTGTTTTTT.

This clonotype came up a few times. The chain's CDR3 is CASSAGTGEWNEQFF. The CDR3 coding sequence is TGTGCCAGCAGCGCAGGGACAGGGGAATGGAATGAGCAGTTCTTC. The chain couples TRBV7-2 to TRBJ2-1; 10 nucleotides align to TRBD1. Germline V gene lookup returns CDR1 SGHTA and CDR2 FQGNSA. The junction had 8 bases not matched to a gene; V was cut back by 5 bases and J by 7 bases. The length of the CDR3 is 15 residues.

This clonotype was observed a few times. The rearrangement joins TRBV7-2 to TRBJ2-1, with 12 bases fitting TRBD2. Trimming removed 5 bases from V and 7 bases from J; junction bases left unmatched: 12. Germline V CDR1 and CDR2: SGHTA, FQGNSA. The CDR3 extends over 17 amino acids. The CDR3 coding sequence is TGTGCCAGCAGCCGGTTAATCGGGACTAGCGGGTTGAATGAGCAGTTCTTC. Its translation: CASSRLIGTSGLNEQFF.

This clonotype was seen at least ten times. The V call is TRBV5-5, the J call TRBJ2-7; 15 nucleotides line up with TRBD2. The CDR3 contains 14 residues. CDR1 and CDR2 from the germline V gene are SGHKS and YYEKEE (reference sequence). V lost 3 bases, J lost 9 bases, and 4 bases stayed unmatched. The CDR3: CASSSGLAGGLQYF. The CDR3 bases are TGTGCCAGCAGCTCGGGACTAGCGGGAGGTCTGCAGTACTTC.

This clonotype was observed many times. The J gene is TRBJ2-2, the V gene TRBV7-2, with D possibly matching TRBD1 (6 bases). The length of the CDR3 is 15 residues. The germline gives CDR1 SGHTA, CDR2 FQGNSA. V was clipped by 5 bases and J by 3 bases, with 13 bases between them. CDR3 amino acids: CASSPIGGDTGELFF. The CDR3 bases are TGTGCCAGCAGCCCAATAGGGGGTGACACCGGGGAGCTGTTTTTT.

The chain has TRBV6-5 and TRBJ2-5; the D call may be TRBD1 or TRBD2 (5 bases each). This CDR3 is built from 14 residues. The germline V and J ends were trimmed by 7 bases and 4 bases, with 16 bases remaining between them. In germline, CDR1 is MNHEY, CDR2 SVGAGI. The CDR3: CASTAGTTRETQYF. DNA of the CDR3: TGTGCCAGCACCGCCGGGACCACGAGAGAGACCCAGTACTTC.

A note on this clonotype: This could be a read error, since a much larger clone is one nucleotide away. The chain combines TRBV11-1 with TRBJ2-1; maybe TRBD1 (6 bases). In germline, CDR1 is SGHAT, CDR2 FQDESV (reference sequence). The CDR3 is 14 residues long. The CDR3 bases are TGTGCCGGCAGCCAACAGGGCTCCTACAATGAGCAGTTCTTC. Translation gives CAGSQQGSYNEQFF.

The sample holds many counts of this clonotype. The chain carries TRBV4-1 and TRBJ1-5; TRBD1 aligns across 7 bases. The germline gives CDR1 MGHRA, CDR2 YSYEKL. Unmatched junction bases numbered 12, after V lost 4 bases and J lost 9 bases. This CDR3 has 15 amino acids. The CDR3 loop is CASSPQGAGGRPQHF. In DNA form, the CDR3 reads TGCGCCAGCAGCCCCCAAGGGGCAGGGGGTAGGCCCCAGCATTTT.

This clonotype was seen more than once but under ten times. The chain employs TRBV1 and TRBJ2-1; no check of the table's D call, TRBD1, against the DNA was made. TRBV1 is deemed a pseudogene. This CDR3 has 13 amino acids. The CDR3 nucleotides read TGCACCAGCAGCCAAGAACGGGGGTGTGAGCAGTTCTTC. Its translation: CTSSQERGCEQFF.